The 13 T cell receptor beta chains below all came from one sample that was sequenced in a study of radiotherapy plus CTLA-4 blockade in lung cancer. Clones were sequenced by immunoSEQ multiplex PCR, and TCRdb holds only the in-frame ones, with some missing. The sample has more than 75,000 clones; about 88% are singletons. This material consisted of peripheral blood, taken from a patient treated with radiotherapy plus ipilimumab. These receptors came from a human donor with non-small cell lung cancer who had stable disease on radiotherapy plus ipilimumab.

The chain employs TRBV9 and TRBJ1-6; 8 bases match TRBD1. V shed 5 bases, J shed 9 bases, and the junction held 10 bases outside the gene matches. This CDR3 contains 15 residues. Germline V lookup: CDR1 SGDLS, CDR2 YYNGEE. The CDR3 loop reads CASSEVGTGGSPLHF. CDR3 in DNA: TGTGCCAGCAGTGAAGTCGGGACAGGTGGTTCACCCCTCCACTTT.

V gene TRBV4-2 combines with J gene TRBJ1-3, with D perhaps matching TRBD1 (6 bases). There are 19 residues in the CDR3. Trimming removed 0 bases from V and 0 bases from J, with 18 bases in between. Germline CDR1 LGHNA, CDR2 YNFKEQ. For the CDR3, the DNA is TGTGCCAGCAGCCAAGAGGGGGCCGAGACTTATAGCTCTGGAAACACCATATATTTT. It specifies CASSQEGAETYSSGNTIYF.

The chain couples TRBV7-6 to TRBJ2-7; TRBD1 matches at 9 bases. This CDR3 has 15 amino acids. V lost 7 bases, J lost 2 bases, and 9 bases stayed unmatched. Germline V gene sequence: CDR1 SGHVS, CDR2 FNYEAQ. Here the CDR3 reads CASTLAGTGPYEQYF. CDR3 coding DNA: TGTGCCAGCACCCTGGCCGGGACAGGGCCCTACGAGCAGTACTTC.

This CDR3 is CASSQTWADRAEQYF. CDR3 bases: TGCGCCAGCAGCCAAACCTGGGCCGACAGGGCCGAGCAGTACTTC. The chain has TRBV4-1 and TRBJ2-7; TRBD1 agrees at 7 bases. The CDR3 length is 15 residues. J was trimmed by 6 bases and V by 2 bases; bases with no gene match: 10. Germline lookup yields CDR1 MGHRA and CDR2 YSYEKL.

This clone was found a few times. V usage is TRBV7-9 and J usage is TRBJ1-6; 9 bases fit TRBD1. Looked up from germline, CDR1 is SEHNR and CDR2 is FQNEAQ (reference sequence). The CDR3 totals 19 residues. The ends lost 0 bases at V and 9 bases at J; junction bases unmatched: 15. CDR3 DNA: TGTGCCAGCAGCTTAGCTTCCGGGACAGGGCACCTAAATAGTTCACCCCTCCACTTT. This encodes CASSLASGTGHLNSSPLHF.

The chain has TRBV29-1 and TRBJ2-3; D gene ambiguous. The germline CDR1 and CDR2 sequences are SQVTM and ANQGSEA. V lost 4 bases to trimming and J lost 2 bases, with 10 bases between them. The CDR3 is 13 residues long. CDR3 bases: TGCAGCGTTGTGAACGGACCCACAGATACGCAGTATTTT. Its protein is CSVVNGPTDTQYF.

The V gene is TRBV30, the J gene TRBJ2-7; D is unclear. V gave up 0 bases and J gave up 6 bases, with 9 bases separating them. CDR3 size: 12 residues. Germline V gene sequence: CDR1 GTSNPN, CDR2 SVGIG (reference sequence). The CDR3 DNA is TGTGCCTGGAGTGTAGGTGGGGTCGAGCAGTACTTC. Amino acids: CAWSVGGVEQYF.

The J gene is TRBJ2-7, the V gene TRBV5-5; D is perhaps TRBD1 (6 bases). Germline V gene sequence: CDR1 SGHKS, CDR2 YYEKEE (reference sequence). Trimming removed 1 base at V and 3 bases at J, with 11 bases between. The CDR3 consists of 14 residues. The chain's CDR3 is CASSLSQGDYEQYF. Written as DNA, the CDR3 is TGTGCCAGCAGCTTGTCACAGGGCGACTACGAGCAGTACTTC.

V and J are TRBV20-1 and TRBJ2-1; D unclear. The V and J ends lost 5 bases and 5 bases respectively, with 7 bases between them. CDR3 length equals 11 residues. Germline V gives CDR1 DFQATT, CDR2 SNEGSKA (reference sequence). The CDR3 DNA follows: TGCAGTGCTTCCAGAAACAATGAGCAGTTCTTC. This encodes CSASRNNEQFF.

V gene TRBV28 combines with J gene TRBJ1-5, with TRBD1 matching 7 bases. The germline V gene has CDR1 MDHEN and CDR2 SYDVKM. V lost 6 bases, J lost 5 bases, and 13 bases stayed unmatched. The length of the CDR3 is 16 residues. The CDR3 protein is CASRDLGTVLHQPQHF. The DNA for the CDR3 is TGTGCCAGCAGGGACCTAGGGACAGTACTACATCAGCCCCAGCATTTT.

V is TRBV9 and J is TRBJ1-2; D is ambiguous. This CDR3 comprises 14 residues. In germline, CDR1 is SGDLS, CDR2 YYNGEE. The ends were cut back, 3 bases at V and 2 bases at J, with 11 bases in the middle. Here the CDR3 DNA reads TGTGCCAGCAGCGGAGCAAGGGTAAACTATGGCTACACCTTC. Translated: CASSGARVNYGYTF.

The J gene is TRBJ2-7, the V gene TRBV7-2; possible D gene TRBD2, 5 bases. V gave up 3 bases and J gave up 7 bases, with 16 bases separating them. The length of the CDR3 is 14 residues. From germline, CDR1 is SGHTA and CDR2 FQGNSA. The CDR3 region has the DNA TGTGCCAGCAGCTTTCAGCGGCCTGGTGGGGAGCAGTACTTC. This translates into CASSFQRPGGEQYF.

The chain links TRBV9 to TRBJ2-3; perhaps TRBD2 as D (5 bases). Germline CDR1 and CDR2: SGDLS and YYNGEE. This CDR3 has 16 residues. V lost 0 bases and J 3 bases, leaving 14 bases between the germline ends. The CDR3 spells CASSVGGSIGTDTQYF. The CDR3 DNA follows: TGTGCCAGCAGCGTAGGTGGGAGTATCGGTACAGATACGCAGTATTTT.